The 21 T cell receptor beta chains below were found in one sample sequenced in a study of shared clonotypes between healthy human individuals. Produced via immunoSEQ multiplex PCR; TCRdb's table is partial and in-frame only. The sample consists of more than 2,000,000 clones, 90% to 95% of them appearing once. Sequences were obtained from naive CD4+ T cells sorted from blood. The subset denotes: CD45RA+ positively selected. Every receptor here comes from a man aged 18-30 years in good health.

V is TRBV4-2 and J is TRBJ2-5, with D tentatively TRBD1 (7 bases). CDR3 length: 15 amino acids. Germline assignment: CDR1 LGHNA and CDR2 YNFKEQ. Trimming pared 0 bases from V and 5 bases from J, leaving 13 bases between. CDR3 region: CASSQDGGGRETQYF. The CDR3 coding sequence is TGTGCCAGCAGCCAAGACGGAGGGGGCCGGGAGACCCAGTACTTC.

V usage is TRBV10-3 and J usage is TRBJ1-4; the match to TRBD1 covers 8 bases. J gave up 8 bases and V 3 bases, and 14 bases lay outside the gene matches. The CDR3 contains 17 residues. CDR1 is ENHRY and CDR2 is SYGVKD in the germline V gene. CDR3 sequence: CAISDGTPGQVWEKLFF. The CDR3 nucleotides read TGTGCCATCAGTGACGGTACCCCGGGACAGGTTTGGGAAAAACTGTTTTTT.

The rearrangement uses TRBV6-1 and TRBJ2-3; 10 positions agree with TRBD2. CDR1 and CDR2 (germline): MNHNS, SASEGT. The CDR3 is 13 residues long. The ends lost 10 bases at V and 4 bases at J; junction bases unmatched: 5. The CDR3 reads CATRTSGADTQYF. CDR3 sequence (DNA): TGTGCCACCCGGACTAGCGGAGCAGATACGCAGTATTTT.

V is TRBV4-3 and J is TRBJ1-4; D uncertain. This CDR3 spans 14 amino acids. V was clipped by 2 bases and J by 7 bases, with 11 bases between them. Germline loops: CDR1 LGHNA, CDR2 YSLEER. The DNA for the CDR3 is TGCGCCAGCAGCCAAAGCCCAGGAGGTGAAAAACTGTTTTTT. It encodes CASSQSPGGEKLFF.

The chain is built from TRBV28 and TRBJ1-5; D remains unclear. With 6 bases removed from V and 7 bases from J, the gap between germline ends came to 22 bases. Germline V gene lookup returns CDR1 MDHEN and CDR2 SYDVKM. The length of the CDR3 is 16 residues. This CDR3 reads CASSPTQTKKDQPQHF. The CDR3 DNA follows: TGTGCCAGCAGCCCTACCCAGACAAAGAAAGACCAGCCCCAGCATTTT.

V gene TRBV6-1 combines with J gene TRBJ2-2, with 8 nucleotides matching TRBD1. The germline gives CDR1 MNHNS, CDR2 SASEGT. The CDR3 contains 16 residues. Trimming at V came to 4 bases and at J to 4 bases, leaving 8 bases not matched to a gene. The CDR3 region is CASSGGGQVLTGELFF. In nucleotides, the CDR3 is TGTGCCAGCAGTGGAGGGGGACAGGTGCTCACCGGGGAGCTGTTTTTT.

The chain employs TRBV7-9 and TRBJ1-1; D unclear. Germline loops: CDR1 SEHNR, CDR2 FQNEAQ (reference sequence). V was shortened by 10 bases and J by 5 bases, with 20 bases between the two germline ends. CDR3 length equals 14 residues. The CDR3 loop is CAISTKGRGTEAFF. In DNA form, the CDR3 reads TGTGCCATCTCTACCAAAGGACGAGGGACTGAAGCTTTCTTT.

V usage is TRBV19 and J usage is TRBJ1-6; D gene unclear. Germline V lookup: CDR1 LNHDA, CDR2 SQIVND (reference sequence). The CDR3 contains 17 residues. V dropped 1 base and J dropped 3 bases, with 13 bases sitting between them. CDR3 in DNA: TGTGCCAGTAGTATAGGCAGCGCCGGCATCTATAATTCACCCCTCCACTTT. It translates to CASSIGSAGIYNSPLHF.

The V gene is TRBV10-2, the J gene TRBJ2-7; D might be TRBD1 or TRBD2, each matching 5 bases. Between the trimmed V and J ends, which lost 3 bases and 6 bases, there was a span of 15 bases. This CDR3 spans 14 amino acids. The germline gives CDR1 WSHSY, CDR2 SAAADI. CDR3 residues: CASSEGTLPSEQYF. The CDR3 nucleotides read TGCGCCAGCAGTGAAGGGACCTTGCCTTCCGAGCAGTACTTC.

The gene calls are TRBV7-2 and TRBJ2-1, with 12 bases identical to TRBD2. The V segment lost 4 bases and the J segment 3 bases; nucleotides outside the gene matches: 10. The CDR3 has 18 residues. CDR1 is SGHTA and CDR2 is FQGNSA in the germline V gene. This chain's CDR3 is CASSSTTSGRNFYNEQFF. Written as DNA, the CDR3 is TGTGCCAGCAGCTCCACTACTAGCGGGAGGAACTTCTACAATGAGCAGTTCTTC.

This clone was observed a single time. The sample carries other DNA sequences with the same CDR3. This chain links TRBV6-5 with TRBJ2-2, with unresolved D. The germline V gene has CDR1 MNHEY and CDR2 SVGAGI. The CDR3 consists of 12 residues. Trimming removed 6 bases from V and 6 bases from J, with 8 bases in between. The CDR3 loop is CASSRGPGELFF. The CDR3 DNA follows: TGTGCCAGCAGCCGAGGTCCCGGGGAGCTGTTTTTT.

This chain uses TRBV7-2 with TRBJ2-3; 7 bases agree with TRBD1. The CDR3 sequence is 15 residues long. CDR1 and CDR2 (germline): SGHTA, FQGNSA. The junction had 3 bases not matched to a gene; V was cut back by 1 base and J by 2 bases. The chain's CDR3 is CASSLEGGFTDTQYF. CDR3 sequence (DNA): TGTGCCAGCAGCTTAGAAGGGGGCTTCACAGATACGCAGTATTTT.

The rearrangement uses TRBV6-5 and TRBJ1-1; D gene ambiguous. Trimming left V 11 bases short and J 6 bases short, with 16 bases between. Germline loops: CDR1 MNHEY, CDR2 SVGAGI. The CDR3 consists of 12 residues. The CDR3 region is CASSRGNAEAFF. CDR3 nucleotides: TGTGCCTCCTCCAGAGGTAACGCTGAAGCTTTCTTT.

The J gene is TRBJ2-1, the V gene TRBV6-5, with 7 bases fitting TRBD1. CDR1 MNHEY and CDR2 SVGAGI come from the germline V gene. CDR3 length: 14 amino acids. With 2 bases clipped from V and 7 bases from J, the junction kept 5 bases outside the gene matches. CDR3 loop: CASSYKQGRNEQFF. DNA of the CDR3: TGTGCCAGCAGTTACAAACAGGGGCGGAATGAGCAGTTCTTC.

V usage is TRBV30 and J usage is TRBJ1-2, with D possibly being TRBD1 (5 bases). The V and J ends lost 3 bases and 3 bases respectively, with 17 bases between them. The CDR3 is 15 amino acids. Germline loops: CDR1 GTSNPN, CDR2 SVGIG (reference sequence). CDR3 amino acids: CAWSNRGGLHYGYTF. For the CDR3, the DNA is TGTGCCTGGAGCAATCGCGGGGGTCTGCACTATGGCTACACCTTC.

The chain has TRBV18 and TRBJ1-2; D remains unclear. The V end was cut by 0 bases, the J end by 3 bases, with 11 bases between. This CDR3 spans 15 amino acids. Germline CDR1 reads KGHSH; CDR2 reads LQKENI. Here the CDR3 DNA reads TGTGCCAGCTCACCACCGTCCGAATCAGACTATGGCTACACCTTC. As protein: CASSPPSESDYGYTF. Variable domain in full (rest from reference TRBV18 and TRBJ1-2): NAGVMQNPRHLVRRRGQEARLRCSPMKGHSHVYWYRQLPEEGLKFMVYLQKENIIDESGMPKERFSAEFPKEGPSILRIQQVVRGDSAAYFCASSPPSESDYGYTFGSGTRLTVV.

In DNA, the CDR3 is TGTGCCAGCAGCCCGGGGGACGGCCCCTGGGATGAGCAGTTCTTC. Encoded protein: CASSPGDGPWDEQFF. The V gene is TRBV5-4, the J gene TRBJ2-1; perhaps TRBD2 as D (6 bases). The CDR3 totals 15 residues. Germline CDR1 reads SGHNT; CDR2 reads YYREEE (reference sequence). V lost 4 bases to trimming and J lost 8 bases, with 19 bases between them.

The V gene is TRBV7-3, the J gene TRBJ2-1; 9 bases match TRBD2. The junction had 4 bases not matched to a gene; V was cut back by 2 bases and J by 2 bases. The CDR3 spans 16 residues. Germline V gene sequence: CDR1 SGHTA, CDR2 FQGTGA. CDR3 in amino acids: CASSLVAGDPYNEQFF. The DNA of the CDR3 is TGTGCCAGCAGCTTAGTAGCGGGGGATCCCTACAATGAGCAGTTCTTC.

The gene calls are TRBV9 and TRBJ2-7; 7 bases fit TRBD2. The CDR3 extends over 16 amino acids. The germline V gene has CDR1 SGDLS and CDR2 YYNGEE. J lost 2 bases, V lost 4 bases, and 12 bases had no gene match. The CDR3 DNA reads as TGTGCCAGCAGCCCGACTCCAGCGGGAAGGCCCTACGAGCAGTACTTC. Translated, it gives CASSPTPAGRPYEQYF.

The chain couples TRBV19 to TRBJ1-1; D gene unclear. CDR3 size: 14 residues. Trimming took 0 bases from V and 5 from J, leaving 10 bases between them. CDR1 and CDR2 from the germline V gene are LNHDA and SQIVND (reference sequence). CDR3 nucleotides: TGTGCCAGTAGTATAGACGGCAGGTGGACTGAAGCTTTCTTT. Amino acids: CASSIDGRWTEAFF.

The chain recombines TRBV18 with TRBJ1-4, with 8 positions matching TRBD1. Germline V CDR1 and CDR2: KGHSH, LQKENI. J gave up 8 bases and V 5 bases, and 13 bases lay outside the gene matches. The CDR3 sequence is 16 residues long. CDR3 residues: CASSTSSGGNTEKLFF. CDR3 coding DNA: TGTGCCAGCTCAACTAGCTCAGGGGGCAATACAGAAAAACTGTTTTTT.